One and the same sample provided the 24 T cell receptor beta chains below, sequenced in a study of cytomegalovirus exposure and HLA in healthy donors. The PCR employed 60 Vbeta primers together with 13 Jbeta primers. Data came from immunoSEQ multiplex PCR; TCRdb stores just in-frame clones and leaves some out. Here the sample table reports under 200,000 clones. Sequencing was performed on PBMCs. The receptors originated from a man aged 30 to 45 in good health and CMV-seronegative.

The chain couples TRBV4-2 to TRBJ2-5, with 9 bases fitting TRBD1. CDR3 length equals 17 residues. J lost 5 bases, V lost 2 bases, and 12 bases had no gene match. Germline CDR1 is LGHNA and CDR2 is YNFKEQ. The CDR3 bases are TGTGCCAGCAGCCAAACCCAGGGACAGGGAACTCGGGAGACCCAGTACTTC. Translation: CASSQTQGQGTRETQYF.

J is TRBJ1-1 and V is TRBV19; D perhaps matches TRBD1 (5 bases). The V and J ends lost 8 bases and 7 bases respectively, with 14 bases between them. This CDR3 spans 12 amino acids. The V gene's germline CDR1 is LNHDA and CDR2 SQIVND (reference sequence). The CDR3 nucleotides read TGTGCCAGTTGCGGGGGACGGGGTGAAGCTTTCTTT. Its translation: CASCGGRGEAFF.

The chain is built from TRBV11-3 and TRBJ2-3, with 7 bases that match TRBD1. The CDR3 loop spans 16 amino acids. Trimming at V came to 4 bases and at J to 1 base, leaving 8 bases not matched to a gene. CDR1 and CDR2 from the germline V gene are SGHNT and YENEEA. The CDR3 loop is CASSSRPGQRTDTQYF. DNA of the CDR3: TGTGCCAGCAGCTCGAGACCGGGACAGCGCACAGATACGCAGTATTTT.

The V and J genes are TRBV11-1 and TRBJ2-3; 10 nucleotides match TRBD1. Losses at the gene ends were 5 bases for V and 4 bases for J; bases not matched to a gene: 6. Germline V lookup: CDR1 SGHAT, CDR2 FQDESV (reference sequence). The length of the CDR3 is 15 residues. CDR3 region: CASSQRGTGADTQYF. The CDR3 DNA is TGTGCCAGCAGCCAACGCGGGACAGGGGCAGATACGCAGTATTTT.

The chain links TRBV5-1 to TRBJ2-2; 14 bases align to TRBD2. There are 18 residues in the CDR3. Germline V gene lookup returns CDR1 SGHRS and CDR2 YFSETQ. V was pared by 2 bases and J by 4 bases, with 7 bases of the junction left unmatched. This chain's CDR3 is CASSFGLAGGQLTGELFF. Written as DNA, the CDR3 is TGCGCCAGCAGCTTTGGACTAGCGGGGGGCCAGCTCACCGGGGAGCTGTTTTTT.

The chain employs TRBV7-7 and TRBJ2-5; D is possibly TRBD2 (6 bases). Germline CDR1 and CDR2: SSHAT and FNYEAQ (reference sequence). The CDR3 is made up of 13 amino acids. The ends were cut back, 3 bases at V and 4 bases at J, with 9 bases in the middle. DNA for the CDR3: TGTGCCAGCAGCTTCGGGGAGGCAGAGACCCAGTACTTC. Translated, it gives CASSFGEAETQYF.

The chain uses TRBV27 and TRBJ2-7; tentative D call: TRBD2 (6 bases). The CDR3 length is 14 residues. CDR1 is MNHEY, CDR2 SMNVEV, per germline (reference sequence). The V and J ends lost 0 bases and 0 bases respectively, with 6 bases between them. The CDR3 here is CASSLSGGSYEQYF. The CDR3 DNA reads as TGTGCCAGCAGTTTATCCGGGGGCTCCTACGAGCAGTACTTC.

This rearrangement joins TRBV6-1 to TRBJ2-7, with 8 bases identical to TRBD2. V trimming: 2 bases; J trimming: 2 bases; junction bases outside the gene matches: 14. Germline V gives CDR1 MNHNS, CDR2 SASEGT. The CDR3 spans 18 residues. CDR3 region: CASSEIATSDKVTYEQYF. CDR3 in DNA: TGTGCCAGCAGTGAAATAGCGACTAGCGACAAAGTCACCTACGAGCAGTACTTC.

The rearrangement joins TRBV4-3 to TRBJ1-4, with 10 bases fitting TRBD1. Trimming cost V 4 bases and J 3 bases; bases outside gene matches: 11. Germline V gene lookup returns CDR1 LGHNA and CDR2 YSLEER. The CDR3 contains 18 residues. CDR3 DNA: TGCGCCAGCAGCCGATCGCCGGGACAGGGGTCCCCTAATGAAAAACTGTTTTTT. Amino acid sequence: CASSRSPGQGSPNEKLFF.

J is TRBJ2-1 and V is TRBV5-1, with 14 bases matching TRBD2. Germline CDR1 reads SGHRS; CDR2 reads YFSETQ. This CDR3 has 18 residues. J lost 3 bases, V lost 4 bases, and 9 bases had no gene match. For the CDR3, the DNA is TGCGCCAGCAGCCCCCGGACTAGCGGGAGGATCCTCTACAATGAGCAGTTCTTC. Translating gives CASSPRTSGRILYNEQFF.

The rearrangement uses TRBV7-2 and TRBJ2-1; 15 nucleotides match TRBD2. This CDR3 is built from 15 residues. With V trimmed by 3 bases and J by 12 bases, 6 bases remained unmatched. CDR1 is SGHTA and CDR2 is FQGNSA in the germline V gene. The CDR3 region has the DNA TGTGCCAGCAGCTTTGTAGGACTAGCGGGGGGGTCGCAGTTCTTC. Protein: CASSFVGLAGGSQFF.

This sequence joins TRBV6-4 and TRBJ1-5, with a possible D match to TRBD1 (5 bases). Trimming removed 4 bases at V and 13 bases at J, with 14 bases between. Looked up from germline, CDR1 is MRHNA and CDR2 is SNTAGT. The length of the CDR3 is 12 residues. The CDR3 DNA reads as TGTGCCAGCAGTGCAGGAGGGGTTCAGCAGCATTTT. Translation gives CASSAGGVQQHF.

The chain links TRBV14 to TRBJ2-6, with 7 bases matching TRBD1. The CDR3 loop spans 15 amino acids. The germline gives CDR1 SGHDN, CDR2 FVKESK. Germline trimming cut 4 bases from V and 2 bases from J; bases unmatched to any gene: 2. Written as DNA, the CDR3 is TGTGCCAGCAGCCCCGGACAGGCTGGGGCCAACGTCCTGACTTTC. Translating it yields CASSPGQAGANVLTF. The whole variable domain, filled in from reference TRBV14 and TRBJ2-6, reads EAGVTQFPSHSVIEKGQTVTLRCDPISGHDNLYWYRRVMGKEIKFLLHFVKESKQDESGMPNNRFLAERTGGTYSTLKVQPAELEDSGVYFCASSPGQAGANVLTFGAGSRLTVL.

The rearrangement uses TRBV7-9 and TRBJ1-3, with 9 bases aligning to TRBD1. V dropped 5 bases and J dropped 6; count of bases not matched to a gene: 8. Germline assignment: CDR1 SEHNR and CDR2 FQNEAQ (reference sequence). The CDR3 loop spans 15 amino acids. DNA of the CDR3: TGTGCCAGCAGCCCGGGGGACAGGGCAATAAACACCATATATTTT. Its translation is CASSPGDRAINTIYF.

This CDR3 is CASSLGAGAVLWTQYF. The CDR3 nucleotides are TGTGCCAGCAGCTTAGGTGCGGGGGCTGTTTTGTGGACCCAGTACTTC. The rearrangement uses TRBV7-9 and TRBJ2-5, with a weak D call TRBD2 (7 bases). CDR3 length: 16 amino acids. Germline V CDR1 and CDR2: SEHNR, FQNEAQ (reference sequence). The germline V and J ends were trimmed by 1 base and 7 bases, with 19 bases remaining between them.

The rearrangement uses TRBV18 and TRBJ2-3; D remains ambiguous. Germline V gene lookup returns CDR1 KGHSH and CDR2 LQKENI. This CDR3 is built from 16 residues. V shed 2 bases and J shed 2 bases, with 14 bases lying between them. The CDR3 loop reads CASSPLAGSNTDTQYF. CDR3 nucleotide sequence: TGTGCCAGCTCACCATTGGCAGGTTCGAACACAGATACGCAGTATTTT.

V gene TRBV7-9 combines with J gene TRBJ1-1; maybe TRBD1 (5 bases). Germline V gene data show CDR1 as SEHNR and CDR2 as FQNEAQ (reference sequence). With 5 bases removed from V and 1 base from J, the gap between germline ends came to 17 bases. The CDR3 spans 16 residues. CDR3 DNA: TGTGCCAGCAGCCCTCGAGACAGCAACTGGAACACTGAAGCTTTCTTT. Its protein is CASSPRDSNWNTEAFF.

Points on this clone: Other DNA sequences of this sample code for an identical CDR3. This rearrangement joins TRBV5-1 to TRBJ1-2; 7 bases fit TRBD1. V shed 0 bases, J shed 6 bases, and the junction held 2 bases outside the gene matches. Germline CDR1 and CDR2: SGHRS and YFSETQ. The CDR3 covers 13 residues. In DNA form, the CDR3 reads TGCGCCAGCAGCTTGGGACAGGGTGATGGCTACACCTTC. Its translation: CASSLGQGDGYTF. The whole variable domain, filled in from reference TRBV5-1 and TRBJ1-2, reads KAGVTQTPRYLIKTRGQQVTLSCSPISGHRSVSWYQQTPGQGLQFLFEYFSETQRNKGNFPGRFSGRQFSNSRSEMNVSTLELGDSALYLCASSLGQGDGYTFGSGTRLTVV.

This chain's CDR3 is CASSLRDRGRDNSNQPQHF. Written as DNA, the CDR3 is TGTGCCAGCAGCCTCCGGGACAGGGGGCGGGATAATAGCAATCAGCCCCAGCATTTT. J is TRBJ1-5 and V is TRBV7-8, with TRBD1 matching over 12 bases. From germline, CDR1 is SGHVS and CDR2 FQNEAQ. The junction had 11 bases not matched to a gene; V was cut back by 5 bases and J by 0 bases. The CDR3 sequence is 19 residues long.

Remarks on this clone: At one of its ends the junction is not consistent with the germline gene, which may arise from a read error. The chain links TRBV25-1 to TRBJ2-7; D may be TRBD1 (5 bases). Germline V lookup: CDR1 MGHDK, CDR2 SYGVNS. The CDR3 runs to 13 residues. CDR3 nucleotides: TGTGCCAGCAGCCAAGGGGTGGTCTCTCTACGCCCCTTC. Encoded protein: CASSQGVVSLRPF.

The chain is built from TRBV19 and TRBJ2-1, with D unclear. V was cut by 1 base and J by 4 bases, with 5 bases left in between. The CDR3 spans 13 residues. Germline CDR1 is LNHDA and CDR2 is SQIVND (reference sequence). The CDR3 DNA reads as TGTGCCAGTAGTATAGTACAGTACAATGAGCAGTTCTTC. Its translation: CASSIVQYNEQFF. Full variable domain (outside the CDR3, taken from reference TRBV19 and TRBJ2-1): DGGITQSPKYLFRKEGQNVTLSCEQNLNHDAMYWYRQDPGQGLRLIYYSQIVNDFQKGDIAEGYSVSREKKESFPLTVTSAQKNPTAFYLCASSIVQYNEQFFGPGTRLTVL.

The chain has TRBV27 and TRBJ1-3, with D possibly TRBD1 on 5 matching bases. This CDR3 has 17 residues. Germline V gene data show CDR1 as MNHEY and CDR2 as SMNVEV (reference sequence). V was clipped by 5 bases and J by 4 bases, with 21 bases between them. The CDR3 bases are TGTGCCAGCAGTCCCTATATGGGGGGAAGCTCAGGAAACACCATATATTTT. Protein sequence: CASSPYMGGSSGNTIYF.

The genes are TRBV5-1 and TRBJ2-6; the D gene is possibly TRBD2 (6 bases). V gave up 1 base and J gave up 3 bases, with 20 bases separating them. The CDR3 has 19 residues. The germline CDR1 and CDR2 sequences are SGHRS and YFSETQ. This CDR3 is CASSLLLVGGVGGANVLTF. The DNA for the CDR3 is TGCGCCAGCAGCTTGCTCCTAGTGGGGGGAGTAGGTGGGGCCAACGTCCTGACTTTC.

V usage is TRBV5-5 and J usage is TRBJ1-4; TRBD1 is a possible D gene (5 bases). The CDR3 has 17 residues. With 0 bases removed from V and 6 bases from J, the gap between germline ends came to 18 bases. Germline V lookup: CDR1 SGHKS, CDR2 YYEKEE (reference sequence). Here the CDR3 reads CASSLGLQGGVDEKLFF. In DNA form, the CDR3 reads TGTGCCAGCAGCTTGGGTCTCCAGGGAGGGGTAGATGAAAAACTGTTTTTT.